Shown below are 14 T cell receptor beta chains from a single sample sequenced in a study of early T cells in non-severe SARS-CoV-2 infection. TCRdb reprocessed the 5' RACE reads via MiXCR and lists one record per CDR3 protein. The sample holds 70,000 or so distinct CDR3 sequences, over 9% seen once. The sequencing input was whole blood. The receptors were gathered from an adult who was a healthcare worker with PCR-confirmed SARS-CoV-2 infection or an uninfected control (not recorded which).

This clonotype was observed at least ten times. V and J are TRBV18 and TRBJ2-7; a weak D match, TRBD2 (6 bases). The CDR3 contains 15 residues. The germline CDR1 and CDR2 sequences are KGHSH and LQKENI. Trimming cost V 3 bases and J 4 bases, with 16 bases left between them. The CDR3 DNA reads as TGTGCCAGCTCACCCCAGGAGGGCCACAGGTACGAGCAGTACTTC. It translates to CASSPQEGHRYEQYF.

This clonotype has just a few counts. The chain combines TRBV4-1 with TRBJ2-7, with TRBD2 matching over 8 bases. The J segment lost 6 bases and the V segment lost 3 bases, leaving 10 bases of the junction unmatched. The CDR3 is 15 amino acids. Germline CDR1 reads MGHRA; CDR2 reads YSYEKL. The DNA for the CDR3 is TGCGCCAGCAGCCACGCTATGACTAGCGAGGGCGAGCAGTACTTC. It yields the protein CASSHAMTSEGEQYF.

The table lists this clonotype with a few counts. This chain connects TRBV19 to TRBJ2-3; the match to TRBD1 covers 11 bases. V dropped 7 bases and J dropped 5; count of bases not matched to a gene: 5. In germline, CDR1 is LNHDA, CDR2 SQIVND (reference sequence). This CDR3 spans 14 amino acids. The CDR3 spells CASKDRGRLDTQYF. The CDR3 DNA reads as TGTGCCAGTAAGGACAGGGGGCGTCTAGATACGCAGTATTTT.

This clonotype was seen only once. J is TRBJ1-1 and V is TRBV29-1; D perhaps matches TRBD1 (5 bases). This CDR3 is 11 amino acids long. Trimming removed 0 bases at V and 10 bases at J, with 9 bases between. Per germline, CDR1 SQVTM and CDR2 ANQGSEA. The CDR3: CSVEDGRGAFF. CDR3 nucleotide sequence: TGCAGCGTTGAAGATGGGAGGGGAGCTTTCTTT.

CDR3 loop: CASRAGTSGRRELFF. CDR3 nucleotide sequence: TGTGCCAGCAGGGCCGGGACTAGCGGGAGGAGGGAGCTGTTTTTT. V usage is TRBV28 and J usage is TRBJ2-2, with 15 bases lining up with TRBD2. Looked up from germline, CDR1 is MDHEN and CDR2 is SYDVKM. J was trimmed by 9 bases and V by 6 bases; bases with no gene match: 5. The CDR3 covers 15 residues.

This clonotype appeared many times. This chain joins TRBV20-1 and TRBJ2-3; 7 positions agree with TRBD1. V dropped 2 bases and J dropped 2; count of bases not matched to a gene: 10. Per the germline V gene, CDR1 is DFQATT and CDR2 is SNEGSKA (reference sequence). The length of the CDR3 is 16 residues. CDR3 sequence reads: CSARLGATGNTDTQYF. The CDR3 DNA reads TGCAGTGCTAGATTGGGTGCGACAGGGAACACAGATACGCAGTATTTT.

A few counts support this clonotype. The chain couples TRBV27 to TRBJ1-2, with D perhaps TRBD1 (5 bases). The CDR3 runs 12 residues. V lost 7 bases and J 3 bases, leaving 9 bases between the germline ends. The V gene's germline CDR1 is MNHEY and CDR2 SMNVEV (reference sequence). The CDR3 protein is CASMGVDYGYTF. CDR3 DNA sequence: TGTGCCAGCATGGGGGTTGACTATGGCTACACCTTC.

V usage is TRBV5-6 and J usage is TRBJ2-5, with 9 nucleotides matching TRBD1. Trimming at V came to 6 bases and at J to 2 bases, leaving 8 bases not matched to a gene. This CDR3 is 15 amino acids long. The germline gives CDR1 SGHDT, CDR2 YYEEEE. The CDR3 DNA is TGTGCCAGCACCCGAGGACAGGGGAATCAAGAGACCCAGTACTTC. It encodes CASTRGQGNQETQYF.

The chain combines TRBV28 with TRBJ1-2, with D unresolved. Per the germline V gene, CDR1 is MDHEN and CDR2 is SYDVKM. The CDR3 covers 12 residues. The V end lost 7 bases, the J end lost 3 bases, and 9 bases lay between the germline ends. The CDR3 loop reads CASKSSHYGYTF. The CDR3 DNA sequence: TGTGCCAGCAAATCCAGCCACTATGGCTACACCTTC.

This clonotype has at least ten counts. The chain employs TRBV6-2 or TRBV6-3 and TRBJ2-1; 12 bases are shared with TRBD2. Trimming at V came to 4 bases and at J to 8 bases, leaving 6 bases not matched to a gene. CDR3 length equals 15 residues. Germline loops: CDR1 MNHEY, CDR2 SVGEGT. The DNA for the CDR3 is TGTGCCAGCAGTTCCACTAGCGGGAGGTCCTATGAGCAGTTCTTC. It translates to CASSSTSGRSYEQFF.

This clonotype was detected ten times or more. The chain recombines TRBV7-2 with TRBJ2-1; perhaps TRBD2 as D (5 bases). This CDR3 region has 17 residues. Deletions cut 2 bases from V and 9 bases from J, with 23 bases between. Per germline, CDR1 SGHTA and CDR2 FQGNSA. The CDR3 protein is CASSLTPSLHTAGEQFF. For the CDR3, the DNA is TGTGCCAGCAGCTTAACCCCGTCCCTTCACACCGCGGGTGAGCAGTTCTTC.

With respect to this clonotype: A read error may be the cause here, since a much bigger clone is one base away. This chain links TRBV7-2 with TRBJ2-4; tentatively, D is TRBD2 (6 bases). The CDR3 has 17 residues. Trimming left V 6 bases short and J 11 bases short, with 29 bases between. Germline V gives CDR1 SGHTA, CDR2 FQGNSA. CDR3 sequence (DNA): TGTGCCAGCAGTCTCGGCGGAGGGAGCGGAAATAGGAACGTTCAGTACTTC. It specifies CASSLGGGSGNRNVQYF.

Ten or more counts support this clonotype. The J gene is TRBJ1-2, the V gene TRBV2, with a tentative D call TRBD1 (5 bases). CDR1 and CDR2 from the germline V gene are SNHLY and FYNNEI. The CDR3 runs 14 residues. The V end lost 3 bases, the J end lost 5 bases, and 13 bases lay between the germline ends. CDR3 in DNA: TGTGCCAGCAGTGATCCTTCAGGGTGGTATGGCTACACCTTC. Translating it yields CASSDPSGWYGYTF.

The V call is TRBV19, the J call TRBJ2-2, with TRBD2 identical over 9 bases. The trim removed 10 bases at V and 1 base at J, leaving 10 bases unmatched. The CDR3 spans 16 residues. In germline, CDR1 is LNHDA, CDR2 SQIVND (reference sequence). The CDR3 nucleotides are TGTGCCACCGCACTAGCGGGTCCCGGGAACACCGGGGAGCTGTTTTTT. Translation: CATALAGPGNTGELFF.